This note documents a single T cell receptor (beta chain) sequence. The entry originates in a study of T cell responses to AZD1222 COVID-19 vaccine. For the study at large: Pooling of second doses given at about 4 or about 12 weeks was done.

TCRdb's table, derived via immunoSEQ multiplex PCR, lists solely in-frame clones and lacks some. The sample holds approximately 130,000 clones, 75% to 90% seen once. Sequencing was performed on peripheral blood, taken on day 0 of AZD1222 vaccination. The sequence came from an adult in good health.

The CDR3 bases are TGTGCCAGCTCACCTTACGCTGGGAACACTGAAGCTTTCTTT. It encodes CASSPYAGNTEAFF. The rearrangement uses TRBV18 and TRBJ1-1; D call uncertain. Trimming pared 3 bases from V and 1 base from J, leaving 9 bases between. Per the germline V gene, CDR1 is KGHSH and CDR2 is LQKENI. The CDR3 length is 14 residues.